This paragraph covers one T cell receptor beta chain sequence. No antigen is known for it. An even split of each subset's genomic DNA across several immunoSEQ plates was performed. Libraries were prepared by immunoSEQ multiplex PCR; TCRdb keeps only in-frame clonotypes and omits some of them. The sample comprises roughly 590,000 clones, over 95% of which are singletons, and about 0.11% rests with the top ten. The CDR3 runs to 14 residues. Looked up from germline, CDR1 is MNHEY and CDR2 is SMNVEV (reference sequence). The V segment lost 9 bases and the J segment 3 bases; nucleotides outside the gene matches: 10. The record originates from a study of shared clonotypes between healthy human individuals. Findings and limits, study-wide: Rarefaction showed sorted-subset sequencing was incomplete despite large depth. For naive CD4 cells, 4% to 5% of clonotypes were shared across a few donors.

As defined, naive CD8 cells were CD45RO-negative and positively selected for CCR7, with terminally differentiated effector memory CD45RA+ cells excluded. The specimen sequenced was naive CD8+ T cells sorted from blood. The rearrangement links TRBV27 to TRBJ2-7; TRBD1 aligns across 8 bases. The clonotype was recovered from a woman aged 30 to 39 in good health. The CDR3 DNA reads TGTGCCAGTTCCTTGACAGGGGAGGTCTACGAGCAGTACTTC. Encoded protein: CASSLTGEVYEQYF.